The 30 T cell receptor beta chains below come from one sample, sequenced in a study of siplizumab effects on memory and regulatory T cells. Profiled with immunoSEQ multiplex PCR; TCRdb holds only in-frame clones, not every one. In the table there are 95,000 to 100,000 clones, 92% of which are singletons. The sequenced sample was non-Treg CD4+ T cells sorted from blood. The receptor set was obtained from a human donor in good health.

CDR3 amino acids: CASTTANQPQHF. As DNA, the CDR3 is TGTGCCAGCACAACGGCAAATCAGCCCCAGCATTTT. The chain has TRBV28 and TRBJ1-5; no firm D call. The V and J ends lost 7 bases and 4 bases respectively, with 8 bases between them. Germline CDR1 reads MDHEN; CDR2 reads SYDVKM. CDR3 length: 12 residues.

V is TRBV29-1 and J is TRBJ1-5, with TRBD1 as a possible D gene (5 bases). This CDR3 is built from 14 residues. Trimming took 3 bases from V and 6 from J, leaving 15 bases between them. Germline V gene data show CDR1 as SQVTM and CDR2 as ANQGSEA. CDR3: CSVEGQGVGQPQHF. The DNA for the CDR3 is TGCAGCGTTGAGGGGCAGGGAGTAGGTCAGCCCCAGCATTTT.

This clone was counted a few times. The rearrangement uses TRBV19 and TRBJ1-5; 8 bases are a match to TRBD1. This CDR3 has 14 amino acids. The V gene end was trimmed by 7 bases and the J gene end by 7 bases; junction bases not matched to a gene: 9. Germline V gene sequence: CDR1 LNHDA, CDR2 SQIVND (reference sequence). The CDR3 DNA reads TGTGCCAGTAAAGTACAGGGGGACGGACAGCCCCAGCATTTT. This gives the protein CASKVQGDGQPQHF.

This clone has just one count. The chain uses TRBV29-1 and TRBJ1-2; D call uncertain. Germline assignment: CDR1 SQVTM and CDR2 ANQGSEA. The length of the CDR3 is 11 residues. The ends were cut back, 7 bases at V and 6 bases at J, with 12 bases in the middle. DNA for the CDR3: TGCAGCGCCGGAGGTGACCATGGCTACACCTTC. Translation gives CSAGGDHGYTF.

This chain joins TRBV4-1 and TRBJ2-1; D is uncertain. This CDR3 has 12 residues. Germline lookup yields CDR1 MGHRA and CDR2 YSYEKL. V lost 3 bases, J lost 12 bases, and 12 bases lay in between. For the CDR3, the DNA is TGCGCCAGCAGCCACCCGTTGGAAGCGCAGTTCTTC. This translates into CASSHPLEAQFF.

This chain connects TRBV9 to TRBJ2-5, with D perhaps TRBD1 or TRBD2 (6 bases each). The CDR3 has 14 amino acids. From germline, CDR1 is SGDLS and CDR2 YYNGEE. V lost 2 bases to trimming and J lost 1 base, with 9 bases between them. The CDR3: CASSVEGGQETQYF. The CDR3, as DNA: TGTGCCAGCAGCGTCGAGGGGGGCCAAGAGACCCAGTACTTC. The variable domain in full, completed from reference TRBV9 and TRBJ2-5, reads DSGVTQTPKHLITATGQRVTLRCSPRSGDLSVYWYQQSLDQGLQFLIQYYNGEERAKGNILERFSAQQFPDLHSELNLSSLELGDSALYFCASSVEGGQETQYFGPGTRLLVL.

The chain carries TRBV19 and TRBJ2-7; D is unclear. Germline CDR1 and CDR2: LNHDA and SQIVND (reference sequence). Trimming pared 0 bases from V and 3 bases from J, leaving 3 bases between. CDR3 length: 12 residues. The CDR3 loop reads CASSIDIYEQYF. The CDR3 DNA sequence: TGTGCCAGTAGTATAGACATCTACGAGCAGTACTTC.

CDR3 coding DNA: TGTGCCAGCAGTGAACTGGCTGAAGCTTTCTTT. Protein product: CASSELAEAFF. The chain employs TRBV2 and TRBJ1-1; D not resolved. This CDR3 contains 11 residues. Germline V gene sequence: CDR1 SNHLY, CDR2 FYNNEI. Deletions cut 2 bases from V and 6 bases from J, with 4 bases between.

The chain couples TRBV5-6 to TRBJ2-5, with D tentatively TRBD1 (7 bases). This CDR3 region has 14 residues. With 4 bases removed from V and 5 bases from J, the gap between germline ends came to 15 bases. Germline V gene data show CDR1 as SGHDT and CDR2 as YYEEEE. The CDR3 sequence is CASSNRGAGETQYF. The CDR3 DNA reads as TGTGCCAGCAGCAACAGGGGCGCGGGGGAGACCCAGTACTTC.

The rearrangement joins TRBV10-2 to TRBJ2-2; the D gene is possibly TRBD2 (6 bases). The CDR3 is made up of 14 amino acids. CDR1 WSHSY and CDR2 SAAADI come from the germline V gene. V lost 7 bases and J lost 4, with 13 bases in between. CDR3 DNA sequence: TGCGCCAGCAACCCTACTAGCCTCACCGGGGAGCTGTTTTTT. It codes for CASNPTSLTGELFF.

The chain joins TRBV11-3 to TRBJ1-2; no firm D call. CDR3 length equals 13 residues. Deletions cut 4 bases from V and 5 bases from J, with 11 bases between. Germline V gene sequence: CDR1 SGHNT, CDR2 YENEEA. The CDR3 nucleotides read TGTGCCAGCAGCTCCCCCCTTCGGTATGGCTACACCTTC. Protein sequence: CASSSPLRYGYTF.

The chain joins TRBV11-2 to TRBJ1-1, with unresolved D. This CDR3 is 14 amino acids long. Trimming took off 1 base at V and 1 base at J, with 7 bases between the two ends. Germline-derived CDR1 and CDR2 are SGHAT and FQNNGV. This CDR3 is CASSLGYGNTEAFF. The CDR3 region has the DNA TGTGCCAGCAGCTTAGGGTACGGGAACACTGAAGCTTTCTTT. The entire variable domain, with the rest obtained from reference TRBV11-2 and TRBJ1-1, is as follows: EAGVAQSPRYKIIEKRQSVAFWCNPISGHATLYWYQQILGQGPKLLIQFQNNGVVDDSQLPKDRFSAERLKGVDSTLKIQPAKLEDSAVYLCASSLGYGNTEAFFGQGTRLTVV.

V gene TRBV10-3 combines with J gene TRBJ2-7; 7 bases align to TRBD1. The germline CDR1 and CDR2 sequences are ENHRY and SYGVKD. The CDR3 is 14 amino acids. Trimming cost V 6 bases and J 5 bases; bases outside gene matches: 10. The chain's CDR3 is CAIRNIDRAHEQYF. DNA of the CDR3: TGTGCCATCAGGAACATTGACAGGGCCCACGAGCAGTACTTC.

J is TRBJ2-7 and V is TRBV5-4, with a tentative D call TRBD2 (5 bases). The CDR3 covers 13 residues. V gave up 2 bases and J gave up 6 bases, with 12 bases separating them. In germline, CDR1 is SGHNT, CDR2 YYREEE (reference sequence). The CDR3, as DNA: TGTGCCAGCAGCTTCGAGGGATTAGGCGAGCAGTACTTC. Translating gives CASSFEGLGEQYF.

The chain uses TRBV18 and TRBJ2-1; 8 bases match TRBD2. CDR3 length: 15 amino acids. V lost 4 bases and J lost 5; bases outside the gene matches: 7. Per germline, CDR1 KGHSH and CDR2 LQKENI. The DNA of the CDR3 is TGTGCCAGCTCACAATTGTTGACTAGCGACAATGAGCAGTTCTTC. As protein: CASSQLLTSDNEQFF.

The CDR3 coding sequence is TGTGCCAGTAGTGCGCCCCGGAGCTCTTTTCGCTACGAGCAGTACTTC. Translation: CASSAPRSSFRYEQYF. The chain recombines TRBV19 with TRBJ2-7; D unclear. V was pared by 5 bases and J by 3 bases, with 20 bases between. The CDR3 is 16 residues long. The germline V gene encodes CDR1 LNHDA and CDR2 SQIVND (reference sequence).

This clone was found once. The chain links TRBV19 to TRBJ2-3; D gene ambiguous. Germline loops: CDR1 LNHDA, CDR2 SQIVND (reference sequence). Trimming removed 3 bases at V and 0 bases at J, with 7 bases between. CDR3 length: 14 amino acids. CDR3 nucleotide sequence: TGTGCCAGTAGTATTACCGCTAGCACAGATACGCAGTATTTT. It specifies CASSITASTDTQYF.

The chain links TRBV5-5 to TRBJ2-1; 11 bases fit TRBD2. The junction had 9 bases not matched to a gene; V was cut back by 5 bases and J by 2 bases. The germline CDR1 and CDR2 sequences are SGHKS and YYEKEE (reference sequence). The CDR3 has 17 residues. The CDR3 DNA reads TGTGCCAGCAGTATCTTTCTAGCGGGAGGTACCTACAATGAGCAGTTCTTC. This translates into CASSIFLAGGTYNEQFF.

CDR3 in DNA: TGTGCCAGCAGTCCTACGTTGGGACAGACAGATACGCAGTATTTT. As protein: CASSPTLGQTDTQYF. The J gene is TRBJ2-3, the V gene TRBV16; 7 bases agree with TRBD1. This CDR3 region has 15 residues. Germline lookup yields CDR1 KGHSY and CDR2 FQNENV. Germline trimming cut 6 bases from V and 3 bases from J; bases unmatched to any gene: 9.

The chain joins TRBV6-6 to TRBJ1-2; D is ambiguous. CDR3 length equals 13 residues. Per germline, CDR1 MNHNY and CDR2 SVGAGI (reference sequence). V lost 6 bases and J 7 bases, leaving 15 bases between the germline ends. CDR3 protein: CASSSTYSPGYTF. The CDR3 DNA is TGTGCCAGCAGCTCGACATACTCCCCTGGCTACACCTTC.

The V gene is TRBV28, the J gene TRBJ2-2; TRBD1 might be the D (6 bases). This CDR3 is built from 15 residues. Germline V lookup: CDR1 MDHEN, CDR2 SYDVKM. Trimming removed 3 bases from V and 5 bases from J, with 13 bases in between. The CDR3 sequence: CASSFRGDGTGELFF. The CDR3 nucleotides are TGTGCCAGCAGTTTCAGGGGAGACGGAACCGGGGAGCTGTTTTTT.

The chain joins TRBV28 to TRBJ2-7; D may be TRBD1 (5 bases). CDR1 is MDHEN, CDR2 SYDVKM, per germline. The germline V and J ends were trimmed by 3 bases and 1 base, with 7 bases remaining between them. The CDR3 sequence is 13 residues long. In DNA, the CDR3 is TGTGCCAGCAGTTTTCAGGGATCCTACGAGCAGTACTTC. Translation gives CASSFQGSYEQYF.

The chain combines TRBV4-1 with TRBJ2-4; TRBD1 matches at 7 bases. CDR3 length: 14 amino acids. The V and J ends lost 4 bases and 5 bases, in that order; junction bases with no gene match: 5. Germline V lookup: CDR1 MGHRA, CDR2 YSYEKL. CDR3 sequence (DNA): TGCGCCAGCAGCCGATCGCAGGGGGAAAACATTCAGTACTTC. This translates into CASSRSQGENIQYF.

The chain carries TRBV28 and TRBJ2-6; D uncertain. The ends were cut back, 7 bases at V and 0 bases at J, with 19 bases in the middle. The CDR3 consists of 18 residues. CDR1 and CDR2 from the germline V gene are MDHEN and SYDVKM. The chain's CDR3 is CASNPVRPSSSGANVLTF. The CDR3 nucleotides read TGTGCCAGCAACCCAGTCAGGCCCTCGAGCTCTGGGGCCAACGTCCTGACTTTC.

The gene calls are TRBV2 and TRBJ2-5, with D perhaps TRBD2 (6 bases). In germline, CDR1 is SNHLY, CDR2 FYNNEI. Trimming shortened V by 5 bases and J by 4 bases, and 14 bases separated the two germline ends. There are 14 residues in the CDR3. Here the CDR3 DNA reads TGTGCCAGCAGTTGGCGGGACGGGGGAGAGACCCAGTACTTC. Translated: CASSWRDGGETQYF. Using reference TRBV2 and TRBJ2-5 for the parts outside the CDR3, the full variable domain is EPEVTQTPSHQVTQMGQEVILRCVPISNHLYFYWYRQILGQKVEFLVSFYNNEISEKSEIFDDQFSVERPDGSNFTLKIRSTKLEDSAMYFCASSWRDGGETQYFGPGTRLLVL.

V and J are TRBV9 and TRBJ2-1; no reliable D call. V dropped 0 bases and J dropped 0 bases, with 13 bases sitting between them. The CDR3 sequence is 17 residues long. The germline CDR1 and CDR2 sequences are SGDLS and YYNGEE. Here the CDR3 reads CASSVGRPPGSYNEQFF. The CDR3 bases are TGTGCCAGCAGCGTAGGAAGACCCCCCGGCTCCTACAATGAGCAGTTCTTC.

The rearrangement links TRBV30 to TRBJ1-1; no clear D gene. Looked up from germline, CDR1 is GTSNPN and CDR2 is SVGIG (reference sequence). The CDR3 sequence is 12 residues long. With 2 bases removed from V and 5 bases from J, the gap between germline ends came to 9 bases. This chain's CDR3 is CAWSPSGTEAFF. DNA of the CDR3: TGTGCCTGGAGTCCGAGCGGGACTGAAGCTTTCTTT.

The V call is TRBV9, the J call TRBJ2-3; no clear D gene. The CDR3 spans 15 residues. The germline CDR1 and CDR2 sequences are SGDLS and YYNGEE. The V gene lost 0 bases and the J gene lost 0 bases, with 8 bases spanning the gap. In DNA, the CDR3 is TGTGCCAGCAGCGTAGTTGCGTACAGCACAGATACGCAGTATTTT. It is translated as CASSVVAYSTDTQYF.

This clone is a singleton in its sample. The rearrangement links TRBV30 to TRBJ2-2, with D unclear. Trimming shortened V by 0 bases and J by 1 base, and 6 bases separated the two germline ends. CDR1 and CDR2 (germline): GTSNPN, SVGIG (reference sequence). This CDR3 region has 14 residues. Here the CDR3 reads CAWSVRRNTGELFF. Written as DNA, the CDR3 is TGTGCCTGGAGTGTTCGGAGGAACACCGGGGAGCTGTTTTTT.

The gene calls are TRBV11-3 and TRBJ2-1; 11 bases are a match to TRBD2. This CDR3 contains 17 residues. Unmatched junction bases numbered 10, after V lost 5 bases and J lost 4 bases. Germline-derived CDR1 and CDR2 are SGHNT and YENEEA. The CDR3 nucleotides are TGTGCCAGCAGCAGCTCCCGGGGGACTAGCGGATACAATGAGCAGTTCTTC. It codes for CASSSSRGTSGYNEQFF.